Listed below are T cell receptor beta chains from one sample, sequenced in a study of blood T cell repertoires in COVID-19. The protocol was immunoSEQ multiplex PCR, while the TCRdb copy is restricted to in-frame clones and leaves out a portion. Of roughly 70,000 clones in the sample, about 80% are singletons; the top ten hold about 20%. The sequencing sample was made of peripheral blood. These receptors came from a man aged 65-85 years who had recovered from COVID-19. Both conserved end residues are part of each CDR3. D genes are given only for firm matches. Part of the rows lack a size; the others show once, few, many or a class for expanded clones.

J gene,clone size,V gene,D gene,CDR3 DNA,CDR3 protein
TRBJ1-1,once,TRBV7-8,-,TGTGCCAGCAGCGGATGGGACATGAACACTGAAGCTTTCTTT,CASSGWDMNTEAFF
TRBJ2-5,-,TRBV19,TRBD2,TGTGCCAGTAGTATAGATGTACGACTAGCGGGAGTGGAGACCCAGTACTTC,CASSIDVRLAGVETQYF
TRBJ2-2,-,TRBV7-9,-,TGTGCCAGCAGCTTAGCGCGGCTCAGGGACTCTTTCGGGGAGCTGTTTTTT,CASSLARLRDSFGELFF
TRBJ2-7,-,TRBV6-4,TRBD2,TGTGCCAGCAGTGAAGGACTAGCGGGCTTTTGGGAGCAGTACTTC,CASSEGLAGFWEQYF
TRBJ1-4,-,TRBV14,-,TGTGCCAGCAGTCTTACTACCCTCAATGAAAAACTGTTTTTT,CASSLTTLNEKLFF
TRBJ2-4,-,TRBV18,-,TGTGCCAGCTCACCAGAAGGGAGGAGAACCAAAAACATTCAGTACTTC,CASSPEGRRTKNIQYF
TRBJ1-3,few,TRBV24-1,-,TGTGCCACCAGTGACGCAGGGAACTCTGGAAACACCATATATTTT,CATSDAGNSGNTIYF
TRBJ1-1,-,TRBV3-1/TRBV3-2,TRBD1,TGTGCCAGCAGCCAAAAACACAGGGGTTCTGAAGCTTTCTTT,CASSQKHRGSEAFF
TRBJ2-3,-,TRBV11-2,-,TGTGCCAGCAGCCCAAACAGGCCTAGCACAGATACGCAGTATTTT,CASSPNRPSTDTQYF
TRBJ1-5,-,TRBV6-2/TRBV6-3,-,TGTGCCAGCAGTTACTCGAACAGGGCGGGTCAGCCCCAGCATTTT,CASSYSNRAGQPQHF
TRBJ1-1,once,TRBV5-1,-,TGCGCCAGCAGCTCGGGAGTTAGCTACATGAACACTGAAGCTTTCTTT,CASSSGVSYMNTEAFF
TRBJ2-3,-,TRBV6-5,-,TGTGCCAGCAGTTACTCTACGGGGGTAGATACGCAGTATTTT,CASSYSTGVDTQYF
TRBJ2-3,-,TRBV5-5,-,TGTGCCACCACCCGGAGGCAGGGGAGCACAGATACGCAGTATTTT,CATTRRQGSTDTQYF
TRBJ2-3,-,TRBV5-4,TRBD1,TGTGCCAGCAGCTTGACAGGGGCAGATACGCAGTATTTT,CASSLTGADTQYF